This T cell receptor beta chain was captured by sequencing in a study of control samples from healthy donors and cancer patients. Produced via immunoSEQ multiplex PCR; TCRdb's table is partial and in-frame only. Of about 180,000 clones in the sample, around 87% were seen once. This CDR3 comprises 13 residues. Germline V gene lookup returns CDR1 SGHDN and CDR2 FVKESK. The V end was cut by 5 bases, the J end by 6 bases, with 14 bases between. This rearrangement joins TRBV14 to TRBJ2-7; D is possibly TRBD2 (5 bases). Input material: blood. This receptor was identified in a woman between 45 and 60 years old in good health. The CDR3: CASSYSGVGEQYF. CDR3 bases: TGTGCCAGCAGCTATTCCGGGGTAGGCGAGCAGTACTTC. Full variable domain (rest looked up from reference TRBV14 and TRBJ2-7): EAGVTQFPSHSVIEKGQTVTLRCDPISGHDNLYWYRRVMGKEIKFLLHFVKESKQDESGMPNNRFLAERTGGTYSTLKVQPAELEDSGVYFCASSYSGVGEQYFGPGTRLTVT.